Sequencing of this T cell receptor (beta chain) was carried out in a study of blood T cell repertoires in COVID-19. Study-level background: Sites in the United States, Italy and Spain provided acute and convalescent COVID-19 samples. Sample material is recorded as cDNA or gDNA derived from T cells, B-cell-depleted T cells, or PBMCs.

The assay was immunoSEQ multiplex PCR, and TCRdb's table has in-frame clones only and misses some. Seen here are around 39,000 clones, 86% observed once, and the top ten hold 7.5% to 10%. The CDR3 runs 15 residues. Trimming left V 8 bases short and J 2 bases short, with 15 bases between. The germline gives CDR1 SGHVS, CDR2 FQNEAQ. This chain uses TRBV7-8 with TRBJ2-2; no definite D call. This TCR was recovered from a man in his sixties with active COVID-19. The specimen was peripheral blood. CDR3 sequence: CASRLYGSNTGELFF. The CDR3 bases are TGTGCCAGCCGACTTTATGGGTCAAACACCGGGGAGCTGTTTTTT.